The 30 T cell receptor beta chains in this list originate from one sample, sequenced in a study of cytomegalovirus exposure and HLA in healthy donors (dated by TCRdb to 2017 to 2019). Library preparation employed the immunoSEQ multiplex PCR assay. For the multiplex PCR, a mixture combining 60 forward primers for TCR Vbeta segments and 13 reverse primers for TCR Jbeta segments was used. Sourced from immuneACCESS, this table was stored by TCRdb with only in-frame sequences that have V and J called. A share of the clones is absent; for the studies checked, an unresolved V gene accounts for under half, and the remainder has no known explanation. This sample holds around 200,000 clones; less than 85% were observed only once. Jointly, the top ten make up 0.5% to 0.8% of the sample. Input material: PBMCs. The source is a boy between 10 and 17 years old in good health and CMV-seronegative.

This clone came up a few times. The CDR3 DNA is TGTGCCAGCAGCCAGCTACACGCCGGAGCGGCCCAGTACTTC. This encodes CASSQLHAGAAQYF. J is TRBJ2-5 and V is TRBV7-2, with D tentatively TRBD2 (5 bases). Trimming cost V 5 bases and J 9 bases, with 19 bases left between them. Germline V gene lookup returns CDR1 SGHTA and CDR2 FQGNSA. The CDR3 length is 14 residues.

This clone was detected only a few times. The genes are TRBV7-8 and TRBJ1-5; D unclear. CDR1 is SGHVS and CDR2 is FQNEAQ in the germline V gene. The CDR3 is made up of 19 amino acids. The V gene lost 4 bases and the J gene lost 6 bases, with 28 bases spanning the gap. The CDR3: CASSSERRDYLDAIQPQHF. CDR3 nucleotide sequence: TGTGCCAGCAGCTCAGAAAGACGGGATTATCTGGACGCCATTCAGCCCCAGCATTTT. Drawing the rest from reference TRBV7-8 and TRBJ1-5, the complete variable domain is GAGVSQSPRYKVAKRGQDVALRCDPISGHVSLFWYQQALGQGPEFLTYFQNEAQLDKSGLPSDRFFAERPEGSVSTLKIQRTQQEDSAVYLCASSSERRDYLDAIQPQHFGDGTRLSIL.

This clone was observed a few times. This rearrangement joins TRBV21-1 to TRBJ2-2; the listed D gene, TRBD2, was not tested against the DNA. TRBV21-1 is described as a pseudogene. This CDR3 is built from 16 residues. CDR3 loop: CASSLGEGTNTGELFF. The CDR3, as DNA: TGTGCCAGCAGCCTCGGGGAGGGGACGAACACCGGGGAGCTGTTTTTT.

The gene calls are TRBV6-5 and TRBJ2-2; 7 bases match TRBD1. Germline V lookup: CDR1 MNHEY, CDR2 SVGAGI. The CDR3 sequence is 16 residues long. V dropped 0 bases and J dropped 3; count of bases not matched to a gene: 4. As DNA, the CDR3 is TGTGCCAGCAGTTACTCGTATGGGACAGACACCGGGGAGCTGTTTTTT. Encoded protein: CASSYSYGTDTGELFF.

The chain combines TRBV4-2 with TRBJ1-2; 9 bases align to TRBD1. Germline lookup yields CDR1 LGHNA and CDR2 YNFKEQ. The CDR3 length is 16 residues. With 0 bases clipped from V and 8 bases from J, the junction kept 10 bases outside the gene matches. The CDR3 spells CASSQDLVGTGSGYTF. DNA of the CDR3: TGTGCCAGCAGCCAAGATCTTGTCGGGACAGGGAGCGGCTACACCTTC.

A single count supports this clone. V and J are TRBV11-2 and TRBJ2-5; TRBD1 agrees at 9 bases. This CDR3 spans 16 amino acids. J lost 3 bases, V lost 5 bases, and 10 bases had no gene match. Germline V gives CDR1 SGHAT, CDR2 FQNNGV. CDR3 in DNA: TGTGCCAGCAGCCCGGGACAGGGCACCTTCAAAGAGACCCAGTACTTC. It specifies CASSPGQGTFKETQYF.

The V gene is TRBV11-3, the J gene TRBJ1-1, with a weak D call TRBD1 (5 bases). There are 13 residues in the CDR3. Trimming pared 3 bases from V and 8 bases from J, leaving 13 bases between. Germline V gene lookup returns CDR1 SGHNT and CDR2 YENEEA. The CDR3 reads CASSFIGGAEAFF. For the CDR3, the DNA is TGTGCCAGCAGCTTTATCGGCGGGGCCGAAGCTTTCTTT.

The chain joins TRBV5-1 to TRBJ2-2; D gene ambiguous. Between the trimmed V and J ends, which lost 0 bases and 2 bases, there was a span of 11 bases. The CDR3 consists of 16 residues. CDR1 SGHRS and CDR2 YFSETQ come from the germline V gene. As DNA, the CDR3 is TGCGCCAGCAGCTTGGAGTCAGGCGTCAACACCGGGGAGCTGTTTTTT. Translated, it gives CASSLESGVNTGELFF. Full variable domain (outside the CDR3, taken from reference TRBV5-1 and TRBJ2-2): KAGVTQTPRYLIKTRGQQVTLSCSPISGHRSVSWYQQTPGQGLQFLFEYFSETQRNKGNFPGRFSGRQFSNSRSEMNVSTLELGDSALYLCASSLESGVNTGELFFGEGSRLTVL.

The chain recombines TRBV29-1 with TRBJ2-3; 10 nucleotides align to TRBD1. The CDR3 runs to 17 residues. The J segment lost 2 bases and the V segment lost 3 bases, leaving 11 bases of the junction unmatched. From germline, CDR1 is SQVTM and CDR2 ANQGSEA. CDR3 protein: CSVEGTGTGEDTDTQYF. The CDR3 DNA reads as TGCAGCGTTGAGGGGACCGGGACAGGGGAGGACACAGATACGCAGTATTTT.

The V and J genes are TRBV19 and TRBJ2-4, with D possibly TRBD1 on 5 matching bases. Trimming cost V 3 bases and J 0 bases, with 9 bases left between them. CDR3 size: 15 residues. Germline V gene sequence: CDR1 LNHDA, CDR2 SQIVND (reference sequence). CDR3 region: CASSISRGAKNIQYF. CDR3 coding DNA: TGTGCCAGTAGTATCTCTAGGGGAGCCAAAAACATTCAGTACTTC.

This clone was seen once. The chain joins TRBV28 to TRBJ2-1; 7 bases match TRBD2. The ends lost 4 bases at V and 8 bases at J; junction bases unmatched: 11. CDR1 is MDHEN, CDR2 SYDVKM, per germline. This CDR3 is built from 15 residues. The CDR3 nucleotides read TGTGCCAGCAGTTACGACATCCGGGAGGAGGATGAGCAGTTCTTC. Protein: CASSYDIREEDEQFF.

In its sample, this clone was seen a few times. The chain combines TRBV19 with TRBJ1-2; 7 bases line up with TRBD1. The J segment lost 3 bases and the V segment lost 5 bases, leaving 6 bases of the junction unmatched. This CDR3 comprises 14 residues. Per germline, CDR1 LNHDA and CDR2 SQIVND (reference sequence). The CDR3 reads CASSSIDRDYGYTF. The CDR3 DNA reads TGTGCCAGTAGTTCAATAGACAGGGACTATGGCTACACCTTC.

V usage is TRBV4-2 and J usage is TRBJ1-5; D is uncertain. The germline CDR1 and CDR2 sequences are LGHNA and YNFKEQ. The CDR3 length is 15 residues. V was shortened by 3 bases and J by 0 bases, with 9 bases between the two germline ends. The CDR3, as DNA: TGTGCCAGCAGCCACAACACAGTTAGCAATCAGCCCCAGCATTTT. Encoded protein: CASSHNTVSNQPQHF.

This chain joins TRBV5-4 and TRBJ1-2, with D possibly being TRBD1 (5 bases). Germline V gene sequence: CDR1 SGHNT, CDR2 YYREEE (reference sequence). Trimming took off 0 bases at V and 2 bases at J, with 14 bases between the two ends. This CDR3 contains 16 residues. In DNA, the CDR3 is TGTGCCAGCAGCTTGGAAAGGACATCCGCAAACTATGGCTACACCTTC. Its protein product is CASSLERTSANYGYTF.

This clone showed up just once. In nucleotides, the CDR3 is TGCGCCAGCAGCTTAGACTTAGCGGACAGGGGTGCCAGTGGCTACACCTTC. It yields the protein CASSLDLADRGASGYTF. The chain employs TRBV5-1 and TRBJ1-2, with TRBD1 identical over 9 bases. V gave up 2 bases and J gave up 7 bases; unmatched junction bases: 15. The CDR3 consists of 17 residues. The germline V gene encodes CDR1 SGHRS and CDR2 YFSETQ.

The gene calls are TRBV7-2 and TRBJ1-1; 7 bases are a match to TRBD1. The CDR3 consists of 15 residues. Germline V gene data show CDR1 as SGHTA and CDR2 as FQGNSA. Unmatched junction bases numbered 8, after V lost 5 bases and J lost 2 bases. The CDR3 coding sequence is TGTGCCAGCAGCCCGGCGACAGGGCGTAACACTGAAGCTTTCTTT. Encoded protein: CASSPATGRNTEAFF.

The V and J genes are TRBV6-5 and TRBJ1-2; D is unresolved. The CDR3 extends over 15 amino acids. The germline V gene encodes CDR1 MNHEY and CDR2 SVGAGI. V was cut by 2 bases and J by 6 bases, with 16 bases left in between. The CDR3 DNA reads as TGTGCCAGCAGTTACCCGGGCCCGGGGAGCGATGGCTACACCTTC. Translation: CASSYPGPGSDGYTF.

The V call is TRBV5-6, the J call TRBJ2-7; 7 bases are a match to TRBD1. The germline V gene encodes CDR1 SGHDT and CDR2 YYEEEE. CDR3 length equals 16 residues. Trimming removed 0 bases from V and 3 bases from J; junction bases left unmatched: 9. The CDR3 sequence: CASSLVQGDRVYEQYF. CDR3 in DNA: TGTGCCAGCAGCTTGGTTCAGGGAGACAGGGTCTACGAGCAGTACTTC. The full variable domain, with the rest looked up from reference TRBV5-6 and TRBJ2-7, is DAGVTQSPTHLIKTRGQQVTLRCSPKSGHDTVSWYQQALGQGPQFIFQYYEEEERQRGNFPDRFSGHQFPNYSSELNVNALLLGDSALYLCASSLVQGDRVYEQYFGPGTRLTVT.

V gene TRBV28 combines with J gene TRBJ2-7, with 8 bases lining up with TRBD1. The CDR3 runs to 15 residues. Germline V CDR1 and CDR2: MDHEN, SYDVKM. V lost 6 bases, J lost 0 bases, and 7 bases stayed unmatched. The CDR3 nucleotides read TGTGCCAGCAGACAGAGGACAGGGAGCTCCTACGAGCAGTACTTC. Translated: CASRQRTGSSYEQYF.

V and J are TRBV19 and TRBJ1-2; possible D gene TRBD1, 6 bases. Germline V gene sequence: CDR1 LNHDA, CDR2 SQIVND (reference sequence). V lost 4 bases to trimming and J lost 6 bases, with 21 bases between them. The CDR3 loop spans 16 amino acids. The CDR3 nucleotides read TGTGCCAGTAGTAATGGCTTTACAGGGAAATGGGATGGCTACACCTTC. Encoded protein: CASSNGFTGKWDGYTF.

This chain uses TRBV9 with TRBJ1-4; no reliable D call. Trimming pared 2 bases from V and 10 bases from J, leaving 15 bases between. Germline CDR1 and CDR2: SGDLS and YYNGEE. The CDR3 loop spans 14 amino acids. The CDR3 here is CASSVSPAEGKLFF. For the CDR3, the DNA is TGTGCCAGCAGCGTTTCCCCAGCGGAGGGAAAACTGTTTTTT.

The sample holds a few counts of this clone. This chain links TRBV6-4 with TRBJ2-1, with a possible D match to TRBD2 (6 bases). This CDR3 comprises 13 residues. The germline V and J ends were trimmed by 5 bases and 4 bases, with 9 bases remaining between them. The germline gives CDR1 MRHNA, CDR2 SNTAGT. For the CDR3, the DNA is TGTGCCAGCAGTCCCCGGGGGTACAATGAGCAGTTCTTC. Encoded protein: CASSPRGYNEQFF.

In regard to this clone: The conserved final phenylalanine or tryptophan is absent from the CDR3, which likely points to a read error. The chain is built from TRBV7-8 and TRBJ1-2, with D tentatively TRBD1 (5 bases). Trimming took 2 bases from V and 5 from J, leaving 15 bases between them. Germline V lookup: CDR1 SGHVS, CDR2 FQNEAQ. CDR3 length: 15 residues. The CDR3 region has the DNA TGTGCCAGCAGCTTACCGGGCAGGGAGGTATATGGCTACACCTCC. It codes for CASSLPGREVYGYTS.

The V gene is TRBV7-9, the J gene TRBJ2-7; TRBD2 aligns across 7 bases. V lost 5 bases to trimming and J lost 3 bases; unmatched junction nucleotides: 10. Germline assignment: CDR1 SEHNR and CDR2 FQNEAQ (reference sequence). The CDR3 sequence is 15 residues long. The CDR3 sequence is CASSPPAGANYEQYF. The CDR3 DNA is TGTGCCAGCAGCCCCCCCGCGGGAGCAAACTACGAGCAGTACTTC.

The sample holds a few counts of this clone. The rearrangement joins TRBV7-2 to TRBJ2-7; D not resolved. This CDR3 region has 15 residues. V dropped 0 bases and J dropped 3 bases, with 12 bases sitting between them. Germline loops: CDR1 SGHTA, CDR2 FQGNSA. For the CDR3, the DNA is TGTGCCAGCAGCTTAGCGAGTTCGACGGGCTACGAGCAGTACTTC. Amino acid sequence: CASSLASSTGYEQYF.

V usage is TRBV6-6 and J usage is TRBJ1-1; TRBD1 matches 7 bases. Germline V CDR1 and CDR2: MNHNY, SVGAGI (reference sequence). Losses at the gene ends were 0 bases for V and 13 bases for J; bases not matched to a gene: 17. The CDR3 is made up of 16 amino acids. The CDR3 nucleotides are TGTGCCAGCAGTTACTCGGACGAGGGGGCAGGTAAGGGTGATTTCTTT. It is translated as CASSYSDEGAGKGDFF.

The chain carries TRBV6-6 and TRBJ2-3; D possibly corresponds to TRBD1 (5 bases). This CDR3 has 16 amino acids. Trimming left V 6 bases short and J 2 bases short, with 18 bases between. Germline lookup yields CDR1 MNHNY and CDR2 SVGAGI (reference sequence). The DNA of the CDR3 is TGTGCCAGCAGCCCCCGTGTGGGGCTACTCACAGATACGCAGTATTTT. It encodes CASSPRVGLLTDTQYF.

The V call is TRBV5-8, the J call TRBJ1-1; the D gene is possibly TRBD1 (5 bases). The CDR3 spans 16 residues. Trimming took off 3 bases at V and 2 bases at J, with 17 bases between the two ends. The germline V gene has CDR1 SGHTS and CDR2 YDEGEE. Here the CDR3 DNA reads TGTGCCAGCAGCTACGAAGCAGGGAACAGAAACACTGAAGCTTTCTTT. Translated: CASSYEAGNRNTEAFF.

This rearrangement joins TRBV7-9 to TRBJ2-1, with 8 bases aligning to TRBD2. J gave up 9 bases and V 3 bases, and 7 bases lay outside the gene matches. Germline loops: CDR1 SEHNR, CDR2 FQNEAQ (reference sequence). The CDR3 is 14 residues long. DNA for the CDR3: TGTGCCAGCAGCTTTCCGACTAGCGATGGTGAGCAGTTCTTC. Residues: CASSFPTSDGEQFF.

In regard to this clone: At the DNA level, this CDR3 is encoded by other sequences in the same sample as well. The CDR3 loop reads CASRDSNTEAFF. CDR3 sequence (DNA): TGTGCCTCGAGAGACAGTAACACTGAAGCTTTCTTT. The gene calls are TRBV19 and TRBJ1-1, with D tentatively TRBD1 (5 bases). From germline, CDR1 is LNHDA and CDR2 SQIVND (reference sequence). V shed 11 bases and J shed 2 bases, with 12 bases lying between them. The CDR3 has 12 residues.